The 11 T cell receptor beta chains below all came from one sample that was sequenced in a study of cytomegalovirus exposure and HLA in healthy donors. The PCR ran on 60 Vbeta and 13 Jbeta primers. Measured with immunoSEQ multiplex PCR; TCRdb has only the in-frame clones, and not every one. The sample includes about 160,000 clones, around 84% seen only once; the top ten take 1.5% to 2.5%. The sequenced material came from PBMCs. Every receptor here comes from a young man in good health and CMV-seronegative.

The rearrangement joins TRBV27 to TRBJ1-5; a weak D match, TRBD1 (5 bases). Looked up from germline, CDR1 is MNHEY and CDR2 is SMNVEV (reference sequence). The CDR3 contains 15 residues. V was trimmed by 3 bases and J by 8 bases, leaving 17 bases between them. In nucleotides, the CDR3 is TGTGCCAGCAGTTTCGGTCCAGGCCCGGGGGAGCCCCAGCATTTT. This gives the protein CASSFGPGPGEPQHF.

The V gene is TRBV4-1, the J gene TRBJ2-1; 8 bases are shared with TRBD2. Germline lookup yields CDR1 MGHRA and CDR2 YSYEKL. V was pared by 0 bases and J by 9 bases, with 10 bases of the junction left unmatched. The CDR3 is made up of 16 amino acids. CDR3 in amino acids: CASSQDLAGWSGEQFF. Here the CDR3 DNA reads TGCGCCAGCAGCCAAGATTTAGCGGGATGGTCCGGTGAGCAGTTCTTC.

This sequence joins TRBV27 and TRBJ1-1; a possible D gene is TRBD1 (6 bases). The CDR3 consists of 13 residues. Germline CDR1 is MNHEY and CDR2 is SMNVEV (reference sequence). V lost 5 bases to trimming and J lost 1 base, with 8 bases between them. CDR3 residues: CASSQQGNTEAFF. As DNA, the CDR3 is TGTGCCAGCAGTCAACAGGGGAACACTGAAGCTTTCTTT.

This clone was counted a single time. V gene TRBV5-6 combines with J gene TRBJ2-7; D is ambiguous. The V end lost 4 bases, the J end lost 3 bases, and 17 bases lay between the germline ends. Germline V gene sequence: CDR1 SGHDT, CDR2 YYEEEE. The length of the CDR3 is 15 residues. CDR3 nucleotides: TGTGCCAGCAGCCTTCTCCGGTCCTATGGCTACGAGCAGTACTTC. This codes for CASSLLRSYGYEQYF.

The chain has TRBV19 and TRBJ2-1, with 8 bases lining up with TRBD2. Germline V gives CDR1 LNHDA, CDR2 SQIVND (reference sequence). Germline trimming cut 7 bases from V and 8 bases from J; bases unmatched to any gene: 10. The length of the CDR3 is 14 residues. The CDR3 DNA follows: TGTGCCAGTAACGGCGGGGGGTATTCGGATGAGCAGTTCTTC. Its protein product is CASNGGGYSDEQFF.

The chain carries TRBV19 and TRBJ2-1, with TRBD1 identical over 7 bases. J was trimmed by 6 bases and V by 0 bases; bases with no gene match: 8. The germline V gene has CDR1 LNHDA and CDR2 SQIVND (reference sequence). The CDR3 runs 16 residues. The CDR3 sequence is CASSIEGSAGGNEQFF. CDR3 bases: TGTGCCAGTAGTATAGAGGGTTCGGCAGGGGGCAATGAGCAGTTCTTC.

CDR3 nucleotide sequence: TGTGCCATCAGTGAGTCACACTCTGGGGCCAACGTCCTGACTTTC. Its translation is CAISESHSGANVLTF. The chain has TRBV10-3 and TRBJ2-6; D ambiguous. Germline V CDR1 and CDR2: ENHRY, SYGVKD. This CDR3 comprises 15 residues. Trimming removed 0 bases at V and 0 bases at J, with 3 bases between.

The CDR3 region is CASSPSGTGGETEAFF. The CDR3 region has the DNA TGTGCCAGCTCACCGAGTGGGACAGGGGGAGAAACTGAAGCTTTCTTT. The genes are TRBV18 and TRBJ1-1; TRBD1 matches 11 bases. Germline CDR1 and CDR2: KGHSH and LQKENI. This CDR3 has 16 amino acids. V was pared by 3 bases and J by 5 bases, with 8 bases of the junction left unmatched.

The chain recombines TRBV28 with TRBJ1-2; TRBD1 is a possible D gene (6 bases). Germline values: CDR1 MDHEN, CDR2 SYDVKM. CDR3 size: 13 residues. CDR3 loop: CATGNRENYGYTF. CDR3 in DNA: TGTGCAACGGGGAACAGGGAGAACTATGGCTACACCTTC.

The rearrangement links TRBV19 to TRBJ2-7; D might be TRBD1 (6 bases). CDR3 length equals 13 residues. Trimming left V 8 bases short and J 2 bases short, with 13 bases between. Germline V gene lookup returns CDR1 LNHDA and CDR2 SQIVND (reference sequence). CDR3 in DNA: TGTGCCAGTTCCCGACAGGTGGCCTACGAGCAGTACTTC. It codes for CASSRQVAYEQYF.

The chain has TRBV5-1 and TRBJ1-3, with a weak D call TRBD1 (5 bases). CDR1 is SGHRS, CDR2 YFSETQ, per germline. Trimming left V 2 bases short and J 3 bases short, with 12 bases between. The CDR3 covers 15 residues. Written as DNA, the CDR3 is TGCGCCAGCAGCTTTTCGGGGGATTATGGAAACACCATATATTTT. Its protein product is CASSFSGDYGNTIYF.